This T cell receptor beta chain is from a study of T cells after yellow fever vaccination. Trimming cost V 0 bases and J 2 bases, with 7 bases left between them. CDR3 length equals 14 residues. A universal primer site and UMIs were added as TCR cDNA was made by 5'RACE template switching. Using its own MiXCR run on the 5' RACE reads, TCRdb lists one record per CDR3 protein. The table shows about 340,000 distinct CDR3 sequences, with around 13% occurring only once. V and J are TRBV23-1 and TRBJ2-5; D uncertain. TRBV23-1 qualifies as an ORF whose function is uncertain. Here the sequenced sample was CD4+ T cells sorted from PBMCs, taken 15 days after the yellow fever booster vaccination. The origin of this receptor is a man between 18 and 29 years old who received the YFV17D yellow fever vaccine. CDR3 in amino acids: CASSQSPTQETQYF. DNA for the CDR3: TGCGCCAGCAGTCAATCGCCGACACAAGAGACCCAGTACTTC.